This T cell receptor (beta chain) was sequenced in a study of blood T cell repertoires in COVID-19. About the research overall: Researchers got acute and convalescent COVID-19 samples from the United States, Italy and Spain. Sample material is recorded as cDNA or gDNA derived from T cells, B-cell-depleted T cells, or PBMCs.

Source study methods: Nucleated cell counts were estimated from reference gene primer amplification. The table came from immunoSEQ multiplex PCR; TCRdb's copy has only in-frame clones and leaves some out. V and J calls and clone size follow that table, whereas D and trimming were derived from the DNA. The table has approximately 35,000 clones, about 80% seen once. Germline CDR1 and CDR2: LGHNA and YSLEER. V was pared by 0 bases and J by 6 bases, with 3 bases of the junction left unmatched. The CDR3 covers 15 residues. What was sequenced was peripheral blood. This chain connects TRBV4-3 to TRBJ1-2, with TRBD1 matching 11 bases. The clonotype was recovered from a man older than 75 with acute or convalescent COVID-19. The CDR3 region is CASSQDGTGGNGYTF. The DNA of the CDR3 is TGCGCCAGCAGCCAAGATGGGACAGGGGGAAATGGCTACACCTTC.